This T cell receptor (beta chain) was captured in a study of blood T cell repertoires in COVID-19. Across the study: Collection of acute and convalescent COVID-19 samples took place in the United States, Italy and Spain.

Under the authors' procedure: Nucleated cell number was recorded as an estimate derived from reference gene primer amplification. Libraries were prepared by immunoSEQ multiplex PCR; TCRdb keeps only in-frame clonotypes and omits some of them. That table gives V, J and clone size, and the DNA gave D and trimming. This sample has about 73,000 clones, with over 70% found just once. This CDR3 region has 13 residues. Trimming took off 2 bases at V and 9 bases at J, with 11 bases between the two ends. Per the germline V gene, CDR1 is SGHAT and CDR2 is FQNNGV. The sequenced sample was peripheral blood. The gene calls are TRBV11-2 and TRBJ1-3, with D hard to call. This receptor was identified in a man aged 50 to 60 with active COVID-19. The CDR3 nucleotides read TGTGCCAGCAGCTTACAGCGTGAGGTCACCATATATTTT. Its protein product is CASSLQREVTIYF.